This entry lists 24 T cell receptor beta chains sequenced from one sample in a study of cytomegalovirus exposure and HLA in healthy donors. The PCR contained 60 Vbeta and 13 Jbeta primers. Only in-frame clones appear in the TCRdb table, and some are missing; sequencing was by immunoSEQ multiplex PCR. Found here are roughly 80,000 clones, more than 75% of them singletons; the top ten hold approximately 3.7%. The specimen sequenced was PBMCs. Receptor source: a man in his forties in good health and CMV-seronegative.

The V and J genes are TRBV5-4 and TRBJ2-7; TRBD1 might be the D (6 bases). The ends were cut back, 5 bases at V and 2 bases at J, with 14 bases in the middle. CDR3 length equals 14 residues. Germline CDR1 SGHNT, CDR2 YYREEE (reference sequence). CDR3 nucleotides: TGTGCCAGCAGAGACAGGACCGCTGCCTACGAGCAGTACTTC. It is translated as CASRDRTAAYEQYF.

V gene TRBV6-5 combines with J gene TRBJ1-4; 7 bases are shared with TRBD1. Per germline, CDR1 MNHEY and CDR2 SVGAGI. V trimming: 4 bases; J trimming: 8 bases; junction bases outside the gene matches: 10. This CDR3 is 15 amino acids long. DNA of the CDR3: TGTGCCAGCAGTTCCAACAGGGGAAGAGGAGAAAAACTGTTTTTT. This gives the protein CASSSNRGRGEKLFF.

V and J are TRBV7-9 and TRBJ2-2; the D gene is possibly TRBD2 (7 bases). V was pared by 5 bases and J by 6 bases, with 19 bases between. CDR1 SEHNR and CDR2 FQNEAQ come from the germline V gene (reference sequence). This CDR3 spans 16 amino acids. The CDR3 DNA sequence: TGTGCCAGCAGCACCGCGGGGGCAGAATTGGCCGGGGAGCTGTTTTTT. The encoded protein is CASSTAGAELAGELFF. Filled out from reference TRBV7-9 and TRBJ2-2, the complete variable domain reads DTGVSQNPRHKITKRGQNVTFRCDPISEHNRLYWYRQTLGQGPEFLTYFQNEAQLEKSRLLSDRFSAERPKGSFSTLEIQRTEQGDSAMYLCASSTAGAELAGELFFGEGSRLTVL.

The rearrangement joins TRBV30 to TRBJ1-5, with 8 positions matching TRBD1. This CDR3 has 14 residues. V was pared by 5 bases and J by 2 bases, with 5 bases of the junction left unmatched. Germline assignment: CDR1 GTSNPN and CDR2 SVGIG (reference sequence). The CDR3 reads CAWDPGQGNQPQHF. The CDR3 nucleotides are TGTGCCTGGGACCCGGGACAGGGCAATCAGCCCCAGCATTTT.

CDR3 nucleotides: TGCAGCGTTGACAGGGGTTCGGGTACGCAGTATTTT. It is translated as CSVDRGSGTQYF. This chain joins TRBV29-1 and TRBJ2-3, with D tentatively TRBD1 (6 bases). The CDR3 contains 12 residues. Looked up from germline, CDR1 is SQVTM and CDR2 is ANQGSEA. V gave up 3 bases and J gave up 8 bases, with 12 bases separating them.

V usage is TRBV5-1 and J usage is TRBJ1-6; D is undetermined. Trimming stripped 2 bases from V and 7 bases from J, with 16 bases between. This CDR3 spans 16 amino acids. Germline V gene sequence: CDR1 SGHRS, CDR2 YFSETQ. In DNA form, the CDR3 reads TGCGCCAGCAGCTTCGGGTCCCCGATCCCAAATTCACCCCTCCACTTT. Its translation: CASSFGSPIPNSPLHF.

The genes are TRBV7-2 and TRBJ2-1; 11 nucleotides match TRBD2. J gave up 4 bases and V 5 bases, and 4 bases lay outside the gene matches. Germline loops: CDR1 SGHTA, CDR2 FQGNSA. CDR3 length: 15 residues. The CDR3 DNA follows: TGTGCCAGCAGCCTCACTAGCGGGGGATACAATGAGCAGTTCTTC. It specifies CASSLTSGGYNEQFF.

The CDR3 reads CASSPWTVTYEQYF. Written as DNA, the CDR3 is TGTGCCAGCAGCCCCTGGACAGTAACCTACGAGCAGTACTTC. The rearrangement links TRBV6-6 to TRBJ2-7, with D possibly TRBD1 on 6 matching bases. The CDR3 length is 14 residues. Trimming stripped 6 bases from V and 2 bases from J, with 14 bases between. CDR1 is MNHNY, CDR2 SVGAGI, per germline (reference sequence).

The chain has TRBV6-5 and TRBJ2-5; tentatively, D is TRBD1 (7 bases). The J call may be incorrect, as the DNA end agrees better with TRBJ2-7. This CDR3 comprises 14 residues. The germline V gene encodes CDR1 MNHEY and CDR2 SVGAGI. Here the CDR3 reads CASSPTRGAYEQYF. The CDR3 DNA sequence: TGTGCCAGCAGTCCCACCAGGGGGGCCTACGAGCAGTACTTC.

J is TRBJ1-4 and V is TRBV4-1; no firm D call. The CDR3 is 15 residues long. With 4 bases removed from V and 7 bases from J, the gap between germline ends came to 16 bases. Looked up from germline, CDR1 is MGHRA and CDR2 is YSYEKL. The CDR3 nucleotides are TGCGCCAGCAGCCGGGTGCTCCAAGGAGGTGAAAAACTGTTTTTT. As protein: CASSRVLQGGEKLFF.

The chain is built from TRBV7-9 and TRBJ1-5, with 7 bases matching TRBD1. Germline values: CDR1 SEHNR, CDR2 FQNEAQ (reference sequence). With 6 bases clipped from V and 10 bases from J, the junction kept 15 bases outside the gene matches. This CDR3 is 15 amino acids long. CDR3 protein: CASSAMGDRLRPQHF. CDR3 DNA: TGTGCCAGCAGTGCGATGGGGGACAGACTTCGCCCCCAGCATTTT.

V is TRBV9 and J is TRBJ2-3, with D possibly TRBD2 on 5 matching bases. The germline V gene encodes CDR1 SGDLS and CDR2 YYNGEE. V lost 4 bases and J lost 5, with 11 bases in between. The CDR3 sequence is 13 residues long. The CDR3 loop is CASSPWTQDTQYF. CDR3 nucleotides: TGTGCCAGCAGCCCTTGGACTCAAGATACGCAGTATTTT.

This clone appeared a few times. J is TRBJ1-5 and V is TRBV4-3, with TRBD1 as a possible D gene (5 bases). Germline values: CDR1 LGHNA, CDR2 YSLEER. The CDR3 runs to 11 residues. The V and J ends lost 1 base and 12 bases respectively, with 7 bases between them. CDR3: CASSQAGGQHF. The CDR3 DNA follows: TGCGCCAGCAGCCAAGCCGGGGGCCAGCATTTT.

The chain uses TRBV15 and TRBJ1-1; the D is unclear. The V end was cut by 3 bases, the J end by 0 bases, with 8 bases between. The length of the CDR3 is 14 residues. Germline V gene data show CDR1 as LNHNV and CDR2 as YYDKDF (reference sequence). The CDR3 region is CATSSSIMNTEAFF. The CDR3, as DNA: TGTGCCACCAGCAGTTCTATCATGAACACTGAAGCTTTCTTT.

This clone was picked up a small number of times. This rearrangement joins TRBV29-1 to TRBJ2-7; 7 positions agree with TRBD1. After removal of 5 bases from V and 0 bases from J, the junction contained 4 bases not matched to a gene. The germline V gene has CDR1 SQVTM and CDR2 ANQGSEA. The CDR3 is 13 residues long. CDR3 DNA: TGCAGCGTTTCAGGGGGTATCTCCTACGAGCAGTACTTC. Translating it yields CSVSGGISYEQYF.

The rearrangement links TRBV27 to TRBJ2-6; D uncertain. Germline assignment: CDR1 MNHEY and CDR2 SMNVEV (reference sequence). This CDR3 contains 16 residues. V shed 4 bases and J shed 2 bases, with 12 bases lying between them. The CDR3 DNA sequence: TGTGCCAGCAGTTACCTAGACGGAACTGGGGCCAACGTCCTGACTTTC. This sequence encodes CASSYLDGTGANVLTF.

The chain joins TRBV11-2 to TRBJ2-7; 9 nucleotides match TRBD1. Germline V gene data show CDR1 as SGHAT and CDR2 as FQNNGV. The CDR3 is made up of 16 amino acids. V gave up 5 bases and J gave up 1 base; unmatched junction bases: 9. CDR3 DNA: TGTGCCAGCAGCCCCGGGACAGGGCGATCTTCCTACGAGCAGTACTTC. Translated: CASSPGTGRSSYEQYF. Complete variable domain (other parts from reference TRBV11-2 and TRBJ2-7): EAGVAQSPRYKIIEKRQSVAFWCNPISGHATLYWYQQILGQGPKLLIQFQNNGVVDDSQLPKDRFSAERLKGVDSTLKIQPAKLEDSAVYLCASSPGTGRSSYEQYFGPGTRLTVT.

This chain joins TRBV7-2 and TRBJ2-1, with a weak D call TRBD1 (5 bases). The germline CDR1 and CDR2 sequences are SGHTA and FQGNSA. V lost 2 bases and J lost 3, with 8 bases in between. This CDR3 has 14 amino acids. The CDR3 sequence: CASSLKGIYNEQFF. The CDR3 nucleotides are TGTGCCAGCAGCTTAAAGGGGATCTACAATGAGCAGTTCTTC.

The chain combines TRBV27 with TRBJ2-3, with D possibly being TRBD1 (6 bases). Looked up from germline, CDR1 is MNHEY and CDR2 is SMNVEV (reference sequence). The germline V and J ends were trimmed by 4 bases and 2 bases, with 10 bases remaining between them. This CDR3 is built from 14 residues. The CDR3 DNA is TGTGCCAGCAGTTCTGGACAGTCCACAGATACGCAGTATTTT. Its translation: CASSSGQSTDTQYF.

In its sample, this clone was seen a few times. The V call is TRBV10-3, the J call TRBJ1-1, with 10 bases fitting TRBD1. Germline assignment: CDR1 ENHRY and CDR2 SYGVKD. The CDR3 extends over 15 amino acids. V dropped 6 bases and J dropped 6; count of bases not matched to a gene: 10. The CDR3 sequence is CAIRNPGQGTPEAFF. The CDR3 nucleotides read TGTGCCATCAGGAATCCGGGACAGGGGACCCCTGAAGCTTTCTTT.

This chain connects TRBV27 to TRBJ2-2; 8 positions agree with TRBD1. With V trimmed by 2 bases and J by 3 bases, 14 bases remained unmatched. CDR1 and CDR2 (germline): MNHEY, SMNVEV (reference sequence). There are 19 residues in the CDR3. CDR3 sequence: CASSLEGPRQGLYTGELFF. In DNA form, the CDR3 reads TGTGCCAGCAGTTTAGAGGGTCCCCGACAGGGGCTATACACCGGGGAGCTGTTTTTT.

V and J are TRBV7-2 and TRBJ2-3, with TRBD1 matching 7 bases. The length of the CDR3 is 14 residues. V lost 3 bases and J lost 2; bases outside the gene matches: 2. Germline V CDR1 and CDR2: SGHTA, FQGNSA. The DNA of the CDR3 is TGTGCCAGCAGCTTGGACAGGAACACAGATACGCAGTATTTT. It translates to CASSLDRNTDTQYF. Full variable domain (outside the CDR3, taken from reference TRBV7-2 and TRBJ2-3): GAGVSQSPSNKVTEKGKDVELRCDPISGHTALYWYRQSLGQGLEFLIYFQGNSAPDKSGLPSDRFSAERTGGSVSTLTIQRTQQEDSAVYLCASSLDRNTDTQYFGPGTRLTVL.

Written as DNA, the CDR3 is TGTGCCAGCAGCCTTGGGGCAGGGGAAATCCATGGCTACACCTTC. This sequence encodes CASSLGAGEIHGYTF. The chain recombines TRBV27 with TRBJ1-2; D might be TRBD1 (6 bases). The CDR3 extends over 15 amino acids. Germline CDR1 MNHEY, CDR2 SMNVEV (reference sequence). V lost 6 bases to trimming and J lost 6 bases, with 20 bases between them.

The genes are TRBV7-3 and TRBJ2-1; 8 bases agree with TRBD2. Germline V gene sequence: CDR1 SGHTA, CDR2 FQGTGA. Trimming removed 2 bases from V and 5 bases from J; junction bases left unmatched: 11. This CDR3 contains 17 residues. DNA for the CDR3: TGTGCCAGCAGCTTATTCCACGCGGGGGGCTCGCACAATGAGCAGTTCTTC. The encoded protein is CASSLFHAGGSHNEQFF.